This T cell receptor (beta chain) was observed in a study of T-cell reconstitution after alpha-beta-depleted transplantation in children. This clonotype was seen at least ten times. Unique molecular identifiers were incorporated when the TCRbeta library was constructed. MiXCR, applied by TCRdb to the PCR reads, yields one record per CDR3 protein. The sample holds about 610,000 distinct CDR3 sequences, roughly a tenth seen once. Germline V gene data show CDR1 as MDHEN and CDR2 as SYDVKM. The CDR3 has 15 residues. V lost 5 bases and J lost 10; bases outside the gene matches: 12. Sequenced here: PBMCs from the stem cell graft donor, sampled from the stem cell graft. This clonotype was obtained from a human donor who donated a stem cell graft to a child with acute myeloid leukemia. The genes are TRBV28 and TRBJ2-1; 9 positions agree with TRBD2. The CDR3 DNA reads as TGTGCCAGCAGTCTCTCGGGACTAGCCCTCCACGAGCAGTTCTTC. It encodes CASSLSGLALHEQFF.